This TCR beta chain was captured in a study of T cell responses to AZD1222 COVID-19 vaccine. In the study overall: Pooling of second doses given at about 4 or about 12 weeks was done.

Study results and limitations: The sample set comprised mostly white British donors with more females, and clonal diversity was possibly underestimated.

The CDR3 is made up of 12 amino acids. V lost 10 bases and J 4 bases, leaving 10 bases between the germline ends. A single count supports this clone. Its antigen is as yet unknown. Sequencing used immunoSEQ multiplex PCR; TCRdb keeps in-frame clones, though not all of them. This table has around 150,000 clones, 94% appearing once. The J gene is TRBJ1-4, the V gene TRBV12-3 or TRBV12-4; D remains ambiguous. Sample: peripheral blood, taken on day 0 of AZD1222 vaccination. This TCR derives from an adult in good health. CDR3 protein: CATSGINEKLFF. CDR3 sequence (DNA): TGTGCCACCTCAGGAATTAATGAAAAACTGTTTTTT.